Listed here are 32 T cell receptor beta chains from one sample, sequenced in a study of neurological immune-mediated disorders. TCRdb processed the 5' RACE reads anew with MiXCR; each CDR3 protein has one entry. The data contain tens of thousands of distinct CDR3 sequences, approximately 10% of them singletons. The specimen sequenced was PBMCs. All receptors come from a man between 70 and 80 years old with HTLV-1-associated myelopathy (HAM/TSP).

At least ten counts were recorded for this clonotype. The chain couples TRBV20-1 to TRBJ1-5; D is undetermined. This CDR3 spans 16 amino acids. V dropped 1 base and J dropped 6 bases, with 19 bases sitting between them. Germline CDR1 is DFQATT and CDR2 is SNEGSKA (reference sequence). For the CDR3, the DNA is TGCAGTGCTAGAGCCTTGGCGTCTAGGAATAGTCAGCCCCAGCATTTT. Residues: CSARALASRNSQPQHF.

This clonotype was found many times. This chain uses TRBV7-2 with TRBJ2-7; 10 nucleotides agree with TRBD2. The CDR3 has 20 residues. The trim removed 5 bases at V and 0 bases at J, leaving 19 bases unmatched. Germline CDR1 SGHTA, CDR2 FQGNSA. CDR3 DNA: TGTGCCAGCAGCACCCGGGGACTAGCGAGGCCAAGCGGGAGCTCCTACGAGCAGTACTTC. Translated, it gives CASSTRGLARPSGSSYEQYF.

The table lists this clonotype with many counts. The chain's CDR3 is CSASALGGTNYGYTF. Written as DNA, the CDR3 is TGCAGTGCTAGTGCCCTTGGGGGGACCAACTATGGCTACACCTTC. V and J are TRBV20-1 and TRBJ1-2; D might be TRBD1 (5 bases). The V end lost 3 bases, the J end lost 2 bases, and 16 bases lay between the germline ends. This CDR3 region has 15 residues. Per the germline V gene, CDR1 is DFQATT and CDR2 is SNEGSKA (reference sequence).

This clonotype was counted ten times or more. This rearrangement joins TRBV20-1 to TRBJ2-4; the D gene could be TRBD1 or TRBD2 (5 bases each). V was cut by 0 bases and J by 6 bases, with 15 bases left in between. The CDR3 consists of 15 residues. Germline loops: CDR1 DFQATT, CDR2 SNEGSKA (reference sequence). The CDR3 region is CSARDGAGLGNIQYF. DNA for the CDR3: TGCAGTGCTAGAGACGGGGCAGGGTTAGGAAACATTCAGTACTTC.

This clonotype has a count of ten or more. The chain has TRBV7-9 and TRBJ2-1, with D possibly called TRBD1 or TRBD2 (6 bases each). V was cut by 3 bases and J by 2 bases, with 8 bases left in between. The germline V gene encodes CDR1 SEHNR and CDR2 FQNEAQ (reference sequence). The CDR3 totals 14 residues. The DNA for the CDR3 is TGTGCCAGCAGCTTCGGGGGCGCCTACAATGAGCAGTTCTTC. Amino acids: CASSFGGAYNEQFF.

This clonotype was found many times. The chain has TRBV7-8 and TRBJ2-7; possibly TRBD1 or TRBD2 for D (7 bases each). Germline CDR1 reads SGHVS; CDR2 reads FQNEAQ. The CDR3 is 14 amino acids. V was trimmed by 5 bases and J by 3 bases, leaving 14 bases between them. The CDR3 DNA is TGTGCCAGCAGCGATACAGGGGAGGGCTACGAGCAGTACTTC. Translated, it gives CASSDTGEGYEQYF. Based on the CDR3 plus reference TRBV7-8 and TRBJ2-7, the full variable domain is GAGVSQSPRYKVAKRGQDVALRCDPISGHVSLFWYQQALGQGPEFLTYFQNEAQLDKSGLPSDRFFAERPEGSVSTLKIQRTQQEDSAVYLCASSDTGEGYEQYFGPGTRLTVT.

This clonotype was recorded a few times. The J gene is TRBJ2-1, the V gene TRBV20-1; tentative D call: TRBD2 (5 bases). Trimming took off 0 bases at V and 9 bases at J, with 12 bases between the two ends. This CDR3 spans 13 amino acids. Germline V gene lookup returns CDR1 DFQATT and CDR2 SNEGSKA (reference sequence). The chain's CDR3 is CSARETAEGEQFF. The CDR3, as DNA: TGCAGTGCTAGAGAAACCGCTGAGGGTGAGCAGTTCTTC.

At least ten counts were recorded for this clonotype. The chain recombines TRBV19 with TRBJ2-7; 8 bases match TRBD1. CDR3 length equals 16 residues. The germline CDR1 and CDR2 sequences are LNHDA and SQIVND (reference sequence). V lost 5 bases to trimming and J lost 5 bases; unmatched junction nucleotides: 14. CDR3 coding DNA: TGTGCCAGTAGTCTCCACAGGGGGTGGAGAGGAGACGAGCAGTACTTC. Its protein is CASSLHRGWRGDEQYF.

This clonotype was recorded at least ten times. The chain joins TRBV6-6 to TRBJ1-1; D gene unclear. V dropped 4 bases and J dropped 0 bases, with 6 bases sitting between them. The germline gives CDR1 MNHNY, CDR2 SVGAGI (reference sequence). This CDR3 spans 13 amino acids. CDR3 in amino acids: CASSFFLNTEAFF. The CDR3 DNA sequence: TGTGCCAGCAGTTTTTTCCTGAACACTGAAGCTTTCTTT.

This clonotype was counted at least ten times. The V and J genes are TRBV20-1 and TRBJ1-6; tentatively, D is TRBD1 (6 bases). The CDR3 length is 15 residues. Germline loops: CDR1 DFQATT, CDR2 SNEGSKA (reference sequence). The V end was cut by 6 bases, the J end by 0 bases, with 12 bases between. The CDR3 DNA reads TGCAGTGCAAGGGGGGGGGACTCCTATAATTCACCCCTCCACTTT. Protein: CSARGGDSYNSPLHF.

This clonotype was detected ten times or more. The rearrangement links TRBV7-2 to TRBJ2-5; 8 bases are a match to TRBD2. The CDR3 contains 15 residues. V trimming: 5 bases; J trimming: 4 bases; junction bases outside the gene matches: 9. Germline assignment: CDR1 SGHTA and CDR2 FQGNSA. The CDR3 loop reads CASSPRGGLGETQYF. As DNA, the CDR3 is TGTGCCAGCAGCCCTCGGGGGGGGCTGGGAGAGACCCAGTACTTC.

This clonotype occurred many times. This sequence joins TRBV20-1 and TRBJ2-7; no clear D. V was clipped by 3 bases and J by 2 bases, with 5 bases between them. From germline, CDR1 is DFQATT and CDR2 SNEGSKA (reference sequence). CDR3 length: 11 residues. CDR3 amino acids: CSASETYEQYF. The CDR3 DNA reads TGCAGTGCTAGCGAAACCTACGAGCAGTACTTC.

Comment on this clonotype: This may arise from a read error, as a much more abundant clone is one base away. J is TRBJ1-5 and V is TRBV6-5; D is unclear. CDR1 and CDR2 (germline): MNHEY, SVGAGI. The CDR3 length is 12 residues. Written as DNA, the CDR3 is TGTGACAGCCGCGGGCGCGGGCAGCCCCAGCATTTT. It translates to CDSRGRGQPQHF.

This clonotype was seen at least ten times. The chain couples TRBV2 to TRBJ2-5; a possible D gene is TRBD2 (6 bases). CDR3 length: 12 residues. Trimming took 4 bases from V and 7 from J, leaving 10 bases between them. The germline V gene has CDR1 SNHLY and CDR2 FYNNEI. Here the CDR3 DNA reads TGTGCCAGCAGTGGGACCGGGGGGACCCAGTACTTC. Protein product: CASSGTGGTQYF.

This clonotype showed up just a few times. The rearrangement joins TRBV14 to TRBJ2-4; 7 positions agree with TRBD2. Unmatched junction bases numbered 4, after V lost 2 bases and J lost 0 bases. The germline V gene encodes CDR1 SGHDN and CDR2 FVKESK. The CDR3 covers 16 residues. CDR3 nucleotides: TGTGCCAGCAGCCAATCCGGGGGGAGAGCCAAAAACATTCAGTACTTC. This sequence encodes CASSQSGGRAKNIQYF.

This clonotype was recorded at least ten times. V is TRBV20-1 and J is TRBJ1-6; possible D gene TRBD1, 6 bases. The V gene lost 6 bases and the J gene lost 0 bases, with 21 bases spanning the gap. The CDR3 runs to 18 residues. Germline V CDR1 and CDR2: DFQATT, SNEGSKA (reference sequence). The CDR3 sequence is CSATRQAERSSYNSPLHF. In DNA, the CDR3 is TGCAGTGCCACACGACAGGCTGAAAGAAGCTCCTATAATTCACCCCTCCACTTT.

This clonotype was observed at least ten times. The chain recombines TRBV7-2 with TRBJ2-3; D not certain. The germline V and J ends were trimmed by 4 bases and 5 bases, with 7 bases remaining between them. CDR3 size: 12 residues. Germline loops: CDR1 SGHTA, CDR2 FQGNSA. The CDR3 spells CASSSAQDTQYF. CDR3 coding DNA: TGTGCCAGCAGCTCAGCGCAAGATACGCAGTATTTT.

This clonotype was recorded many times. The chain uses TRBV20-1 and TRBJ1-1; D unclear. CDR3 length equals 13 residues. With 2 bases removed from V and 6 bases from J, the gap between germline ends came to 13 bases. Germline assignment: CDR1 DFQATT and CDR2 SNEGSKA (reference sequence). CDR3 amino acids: CSARKDLMSEAFF. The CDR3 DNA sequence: TGCAGTGCTAGAAAGGATTTGATGTCTGAAGCTTTCTTT.

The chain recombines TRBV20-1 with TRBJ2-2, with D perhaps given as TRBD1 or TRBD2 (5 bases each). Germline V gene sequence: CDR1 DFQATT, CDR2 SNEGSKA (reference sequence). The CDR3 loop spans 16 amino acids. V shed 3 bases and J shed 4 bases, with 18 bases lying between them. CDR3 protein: CSARGDVTSGTGELFF. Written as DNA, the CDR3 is TGCAGTGCTAGGGGGGACGTGACTTCGGGCACCGGGGAGCTGTTTTTT.

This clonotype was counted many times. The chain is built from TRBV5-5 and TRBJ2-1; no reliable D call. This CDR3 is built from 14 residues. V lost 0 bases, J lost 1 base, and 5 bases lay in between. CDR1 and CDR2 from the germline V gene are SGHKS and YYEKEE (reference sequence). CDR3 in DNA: TGTGCCAGCAGCTTGGGCGTTTCCTACAATGAGCAGTTCTTC. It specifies CASSLGVSYNEQFF.

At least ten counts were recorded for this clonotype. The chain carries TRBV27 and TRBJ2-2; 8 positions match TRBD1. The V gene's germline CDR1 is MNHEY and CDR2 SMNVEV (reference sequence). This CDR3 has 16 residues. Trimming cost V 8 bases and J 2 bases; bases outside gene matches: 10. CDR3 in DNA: TGTGCCAGCTCTATTTCGGGACAGGTTAACACCGGGGAGCTGTTTTTT. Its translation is CASSISGQVNTGELFF.

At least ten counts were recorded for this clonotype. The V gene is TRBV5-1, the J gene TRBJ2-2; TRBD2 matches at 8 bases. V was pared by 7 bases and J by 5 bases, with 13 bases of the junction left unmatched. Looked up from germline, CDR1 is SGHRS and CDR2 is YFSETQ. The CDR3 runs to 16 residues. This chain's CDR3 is CASRTTSGYGTGELFF. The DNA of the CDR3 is TGCGCCAGCCGAACAACTAGCGGATATGGGACCGGGGAGCTGTTTTTT.

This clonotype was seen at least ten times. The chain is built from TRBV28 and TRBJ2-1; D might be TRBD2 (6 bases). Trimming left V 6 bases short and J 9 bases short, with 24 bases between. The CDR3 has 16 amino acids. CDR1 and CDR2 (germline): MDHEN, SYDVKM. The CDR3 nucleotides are TGTGCCAGCAGCTATATGTATAGCGCCCAGGGAGGTGAGCAGTTCTTC. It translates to CASSYMYSAQGGEQFF.

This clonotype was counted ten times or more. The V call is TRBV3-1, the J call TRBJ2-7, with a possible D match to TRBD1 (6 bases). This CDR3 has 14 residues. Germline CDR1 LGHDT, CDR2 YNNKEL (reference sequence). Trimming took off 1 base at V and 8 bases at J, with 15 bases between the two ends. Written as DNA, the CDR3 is TGTGCCAGCAGCCAAGTCCCAGGGGAGCTCAAGCAGTACTTC. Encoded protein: CASSQVPGELKQYF.

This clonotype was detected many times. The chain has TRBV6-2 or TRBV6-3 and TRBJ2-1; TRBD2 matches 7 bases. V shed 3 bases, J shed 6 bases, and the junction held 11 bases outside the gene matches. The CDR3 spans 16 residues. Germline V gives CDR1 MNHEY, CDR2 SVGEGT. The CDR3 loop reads CASSYSGRQLVNEQFF. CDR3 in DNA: TGTGCCAGCAGTTATTCCGGGAGGCAGCTGGTCAATGAGCAGTTCTTC.

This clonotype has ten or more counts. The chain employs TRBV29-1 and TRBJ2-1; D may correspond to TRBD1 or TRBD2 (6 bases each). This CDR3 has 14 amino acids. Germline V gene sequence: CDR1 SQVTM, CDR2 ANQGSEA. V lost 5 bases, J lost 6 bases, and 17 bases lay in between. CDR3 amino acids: CSVRLGGGLNEQFF. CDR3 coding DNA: TGCAGCGTTCGTTTAGGGGGAGGACTCAATGAGCAGTTCTTC.

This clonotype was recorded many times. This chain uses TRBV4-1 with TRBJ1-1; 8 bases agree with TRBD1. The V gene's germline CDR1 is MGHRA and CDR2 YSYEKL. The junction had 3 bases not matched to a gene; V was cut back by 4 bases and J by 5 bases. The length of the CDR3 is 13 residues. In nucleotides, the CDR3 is TGCGCCAGCAGCCCGACAGGGGTTACTGAAGCTTTCTTT. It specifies CASSPTGVTEAFF.

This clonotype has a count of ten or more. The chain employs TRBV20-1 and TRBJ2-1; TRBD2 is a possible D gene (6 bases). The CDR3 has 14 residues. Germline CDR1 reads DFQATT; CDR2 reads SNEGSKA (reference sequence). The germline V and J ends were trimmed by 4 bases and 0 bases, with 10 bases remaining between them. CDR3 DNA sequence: TGCAGTGCTATCCGGGGGTTCTCCTACAATGAGCAGTTCTTC. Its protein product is CSAIRGFSYNEQFF.

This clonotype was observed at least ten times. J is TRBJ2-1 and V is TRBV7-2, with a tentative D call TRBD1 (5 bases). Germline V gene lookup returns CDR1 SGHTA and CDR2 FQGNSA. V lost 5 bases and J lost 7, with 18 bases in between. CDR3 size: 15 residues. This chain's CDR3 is CASSRQGAQPNEQFF. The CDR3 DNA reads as TGTGCCAGCAGCAGACAAGGGGCCCAACCTAATGAGCAGTTCTTC.

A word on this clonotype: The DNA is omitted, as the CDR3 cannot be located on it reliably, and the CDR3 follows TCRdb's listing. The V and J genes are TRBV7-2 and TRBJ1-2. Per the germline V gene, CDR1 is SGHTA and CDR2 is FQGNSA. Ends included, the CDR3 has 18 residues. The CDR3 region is CASSFYICSARVEQGFTF.

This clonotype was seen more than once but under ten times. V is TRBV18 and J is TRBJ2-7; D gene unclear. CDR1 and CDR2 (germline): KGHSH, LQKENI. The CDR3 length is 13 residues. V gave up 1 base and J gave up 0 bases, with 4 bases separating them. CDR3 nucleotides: TGTGCCAGCTCACCACTGAGCTCCTACGAGCAGTACTTC. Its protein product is CASSPLSSYEQYF. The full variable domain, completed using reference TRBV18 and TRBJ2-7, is NAGVMQNPRHLVRRRGQEARLRCSPMKGHSHVYWYRQLPEEGLKFMVYLQKENIIDESGMPKERFSAEFPKEGPSILRIQQVVRGDSAAYFCASSPLSSYEQYFGPGTRLTVT.

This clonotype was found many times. The CDR3 DNA follows: TGTGCCTCAGGGACCGGGGAGCTGTTTTTT. This encodes CASGTGELFF. The chain is built from TRBV6-2 or TRBV6-3 and TRBJ2-2; D may be TRBD1 (5 bases). CDR1 is MNHEY, CDR2 SVGEGT, per germline. CDR3 length equals 10 residues. With 11 bases removed from V and 5 bases from J, the gap between germline ends came to 6 bases.